What follows are 26 T cell receptor beta chains derived from one specimen sequenced in a study of identical twins. One entry per CDR3 protein results from TCRdb running MiXCR on the 5' RACE reads. Of fewer than 800,000 distinct CDR3 sequences in the sample, under 8.5% were seen once. This sample was shared with a second study, whose subject was yellow fever vaccine responses in identical twins.

Sequencing was performed on PBMCs. These receptors were taken from a woman aged 18-35 years in good health.

This clonotype was detected only a few times. This rearrangement joins TRBV5-1 to TRBJ1-6, with TRBD1 identical over 9 bases. The CDR3 runs 16 residues. V shed 7 bases, J shed 9 bases, and the junction held 14 bases outside the gene matches. CDR1 and CDR2 from the germline V gene are SGHRS and YFSETQ. CDR3 loop: CASRIIKQGASSPLHF. For the CDR3, the DNA is TGCGCCAGCCGAATTATAAAACAGGGGGCATCTTCACCCCTCCACTTT.

In this sample, this clonotype turned up many times. The chain recombines TRBV12-3 or TRBV12-4 with TRBJ1-1, with D unresolved. This CDR3 has 13 residues. Trimming cost V 3 bases and J 4 bases, with 9 bases left between them. CDR3 bases: TGTGCCAGCAGTTTCCGGGAGACCACTGAAGCTTTCTTT. This translates into CASSFRETTEAFF.

This clonotype has a count of ten or more. The chain employs TRBV12-3 or TRBV12-4 and TRBJ2-2; D perhaps matches TRBD2 (5 bases). V was cut by 1 base and J by 6 bases, with 6 bases left in between. This CDR3 is 13 amino acids long. In DNA form, the CDR3 reads TGTGCCAGCAGTTTAGGCGGGTCCGGGGAGCTGTTTTTT. Protein sequence: CASSLGGSGELFF.

The chain carries TRBV11-2 and TRBJ2-5; no clear D. The CDR3 runs 15 residues. Trimming cost V 0 bases and J 2 bases, with 10 bases left between them. Germline CDR1 SGHAT, CDR2 FQNNGV. The CDR3 reads CASSLDRAEQETQYF. CDR3 in DNA: TGTGCCAGCAGCTTAGATCGGGCAGAACAAGAGACCCAGTACTTC.

This clonotype was seen repeatedly, ten times or more. CDR3: CASSLGPLNEQFF. The CDR3 nucleotides read TGTGCCAGCAGTTTAGGACCCCTCAATGAGCAGTTCTTC. This chain uses TRBV12-3 or TRBV12-4 with TRBJ2-1; the D is unclear. V shed 1 base and J shed 6 bases, with 7 bases lying between them. The CDR3 is 13 residues long.

In its sample, this clonotype was seen a few times. The V call is TRBV12-3 or TRBV12-4, the J call TRBJ2-2, with 12 bases lining up with TRBD2. The V gene end was trimmed by 7 bases and the J gene end by 7 bases; junction bases not matched to a gene: 7. This CDR3 is built from 15 residues. CDR3 sequence (DNA): TGTGCCAGCACCCTAGCGGGAGGGCCTGACGGGGAGCTGTTTTTT. It translates to CASTLAGGPDGELFF.

This clonotype has ten or more counts. The chain employs TRBV20-1 and TRBJ1-1; D is perhaps TRBD1 (5 bases). Germline V gives CDR1 DFQATT, CDR2 SNEGSKA (reference sequence). The CDR3 is made up of 15 amino acids. V was clipped by 0 bases and J by 3 bases, with 14 bases between them. The CDR3 bases are TGCAGTGCTAGAGATCTCGGGGGTGGTGACACTGAAGCTTTCTTT. As protein: CSARDLGGGDTEAFF.

The chain carries TRBV5-1 and TRBJ1-2, with D unclear. This CDR3 has 14 amino acids. The V gene's germline CDR1 is SGHRS and CDR2 YFSETQ. V shed 0 bases and J shed 8 bases, with 14 bases lying between them. CDR3 loop: CASSLGEVYGGYTF. CDR3 in DNA: TGCGCCAGCAGCTTGGGCGAGGTGTACGGCGGCTACACCTTC.

In this sample, this clonotype turned up many times. This rearrangement joins TRBV14 to TRBJ1-2, with 9 bases identical to TRBD1. Germline trimming cut 4 bases from V and 1 base from J; bases unmatched to any gene: 4. The CDR3 extends over 15 amino acids. Germline CDR1 is SGHDN and CDR2 is FVKESK. This CDR3 reads CASSRRTGDNYGYTF. CDR3 nucleotide sequence: TGTGCCAGCAGCCGACGGACAGGGGATAACTATGGCTACACCTTC.

The gene calls are TRBV28 and TRBJ2-6; 8 bases line up with TRBD1. CDR3 length equals 13 residues. With 1 base clipped from V and 19 bases from J, the junction kept 9 bases outside the gene matches. CDR1 is MDHEN, CDR2 SYDVKM, per germline. CDR3: CASSLFSGQDGTF. The CDR3 DNA reads TGTGCCAGCAGTTTATTTTCGGGACAGGACGGTACTTTC.

Comments on this clonotype: The junction departs from the called germline gene at one end, perhaps through a read error. The rearrangement joins TRBV20-1 to TRBJ2-1; 12 bases line up with TRBD2. CDR3 size: 18 residues. Germline assignment: CDR1 DFQATT and CDR2 SNEGSKA (reference sequence). CDR3 in DNA: TGCTGTGCTAGAGGGGGCGTTCTAGCGGGGGGGCCCTACAATGAGCAGTTCTTC. Translation: CCARGGVLAGGPYNEQFF.

This clonotype was seen a few times. The chain is built from TRBV27 and TRBJ2-7; TRBD2 agrees at 11 bases. This CDR3 contains 16 residues. Germline assignment: CDR1 MNHEY and CDR2 SMNVEV (reference sequence). The V segment lost 4 bases and the J segment 7 bases; nucleotides outside the gene matches: 12. The CDR3, as DNA: TGTGCCAGCAGTTGGGGGAGGAGACTAGCGGGATATGAGCAGTACTTC. As protein: CASSWGRRLAGYEQYF.

This clonotype was seen more than once but under ten times. The CDR3 DNA reads as TGTGCCAGCAGCTTAGTGGGATTCACAGGGAAGAATGGCTACACCTTC. This gives the protein CASSLVGFTGKNGYTF. This chain joins TRBV7-9 and TRBJ1-2, with D tentatively TRBD1 (6 bases). This CDR3 has 16 amino acids. The V and J ends lost 1 base and 6 bases respectively, with 18 bases between them. Per germline, CDR1 SEHNR and CDR2 FQNEAQ (reference sequence).

In its sample, this clonotype was seen a few times. The chain joins TRBV5-1 to TRBJ2-5; 7 bases fit TRBD1. Per germline, CDR1 SGHRS and CDR2 YFSETQ. Trimming cost V 4 bases and J 6 bases; bases outside gene matches: 6. This CDR3 is built from 13 residues. CDR3 coding DNA: TGCGCCAGCAGCACCCAGGACAGGCAGACCCAGTACTTC. It encodes CASSTQDRQTQYF.

This clonotype came up a few times. The chain carries TRBV2 and TRBJ2-5; D is ambiguous. The CDR3 is 14 residues long. V shed 11 bases and J shed 0 bases, with 16 bases lying between them. The germline V gene encodes CDR1 SNHLY and CDR2 FYNNEI. CDR3 residues: CAGVGNEYQETQYF. The CDR3 DNA reads as TGTGCCGGGGTGGGGAACGAGTACCAAGAGACCCAGTACTTC.

The genes are TRBV28 and TRBJ2-3, with 13 bases identical to TRBD2. This CDR3 spans 19 amino acids. Germline V gene lookup returns CDR1 MDHEN and CDR2 SYDVKM. V trimming: 9 bases; J trimming: 2 bases; junction bases outside the gene matches: 17. CDR3 in amino acids: CASLDRRGLAGFNTDTQYF. The CDR3 bases are TGTGCCAGTTTGGACCGCCGGGGACTAGCGGGGTTTAACACAGATACGCAGTATTTT.

This clonotype was observed many times. The chain has TRBV20-1 and TRBJ1-6; a weak D match, TRBD1 (5 bases). The CDR3 covers 13 residues. Trimming pared 2 bases from V and 16 bases from J, leaving 18 bases between. Germline-derived CDR1 and CDR2 are DFQATT and SNEGSKA (reference sequence). Here the CDR3 DNA reads TGCAGTGCTAGAAAAGGGGAAGATAGGTTTCTCCACTTT. This gives the protein CSARKGEDRFLHF.

This clonotype was found a few times. The rearrangement links TRBV6-2 or TRBV6-3 to TRBJ2-2, with D unresolved. Between the trimmed V and J ends, which lost 8 bases and 6 bases, there was a span of 7 bases. Per germline, CDR1 MNHEY and CDR2 SVGEGT. The CDR3 is 11 residues long. This chain's CDR3 is CASHFPGELFF. In DNA, the CDR3 is TGTGCCAGCCATTTCCCCGGGGAGCTGTTTTTT.

This clonotype was counted between two and nine times. V and J are TRBV5-4 and TRBJ1-1; 9 positions match TRBD1. Germline assignment: CDR1 SGHNT and CDR2 YYREEE (reference sequence). This CDR3 spans 16 amino acids. J was trimmed by 4 bases and V by 1 base; bases with no gene match: 8. CDR3 DNA: TGTGCCAGCAGCTTGAACCAGGGACAGGGCGGCACTGAAGCTTTCTTT. This encodes CASSLNQGQGGTEAFF.

This clonotype was seen at least ten times. The chain links TRBV10-3 to TRBJ2-5, with 7 bases that match TRBD2. V lost 8 bases to trimming and J lost 0 bases; unmatched junction nucleotides: 3. Germline-derived CDR1 and CDR2 are ENHRY and SYGVKD. CDR3 length: 13 residues. The CDR3 nucleotides read TGTGCCATCCAAACTAGCGACCAAGAGACCCAGTACTTC. Translated, it gives CAIQTSDQETQYF.

This clonotype was detected once. This chain connects TRBV3-1 to TRBJ2-3, with TRBD2 matching 7 bases. CDR3 length: 16 residues. Germline trimming cut 3 bases from V and 4 bases from J; bases unmatched to any gene: 10. The germline V gene has CDR1 LGHDT and CDR2 YNNKEL (reference sequence). The CDR3: CASSQISSGFPDTQYF. CDR3 nucleotides: TGTGCCAGCAGCCAGATTAGTAGCGGGTTCCCAGATACGCAGTATTTT.

This clonotype was counted a few times. The V and J genes are TRBV7-9 and TRBJ2-1, with 10 bases that match TRBD2. Trimming took 5 bases from V and 15 from J; bases not matched to a gene: 13. The CDR3 sequence is 14 residues long. Per germline, CDR1 SEHNR and CDR2 FQNEAQ (reference sequence). CDR3 DNA: TGTGCCAGCAGCACCGGGACTAGCGACCCGGGGAGGTTCTTC. Amino acid sequence: CASSTGTSDPGRFF. The whole variable domain, filled in from reference TRBV7-9 and TRBJ2-1, reads DTGVSQNPRHKITKRGQNVTFRCDPISEHNRLYWYRQTLGQGPEFLTYFQNEAQLEKSRLLSDRFSAERPKGSFSTLEIQRTEQGDSAMYLCASSTGTSDPGRFFGPGTRLTVL.

V and J are TRBV29-1 and TRBJ2-1; weak D call: TRBD2 (6 bases). Trimming took off 5 bases at V and 10 bases at J, with 15 bases between the two ends. The CDR3 loop spans 12 amino acids. Looked up from germline, CDR1 is SQVTM and CDR2 is ANQGSEA. The CDR3 coding sequence is TGCAGCGTTATGCGGGACCTGGAGGAGCAGTTCTTC. This gives the protein CSVMRDLEEQFF.

The chain carries TRBV7-2 and TRBJ2-7; maybe TRBD2 (5 bases). This CDR3 is built from 14 residues. The V and J ends lost 6 bases and 4 bases respectively, with 16 bases between them. Germline CDR1 SGHTA, CDR2 FQGNSA. In DNA form, the CDR3 reads TGTGCCAGCAGTTCGGGCGGGCTGAAATACGAGCAGTACTTC. It is translated as CASSSGGLKYEQYF. The full variable domain, its missing parts supplied by reference TRBV7-2 and TRBJ2-7, is GAGVSQSPSNKVTEKGKDVELRCDPISGHTALYWYRQSLGQGLEFLIYFQGNSAPDKSGLPSDRFSAERTGGSVSTLTIQRTQQEDSAVYLCASSSGGLKYEQYFGPGTRLTVT.

This clonotype has a handful of counts. This chain joins TRBV6-1 and TRBJ1-3; tentatively, D is TRBD1 (6 bases). Deletions cut 4 bases from V and 0 bases from J, with 10 bases between. The V gene's germline CDR1 is MNHNS and CDR2 SASEGT. CDR3 length: 15 amino acids. The CDR3 reads CASSATGSSGNTIYF. The DNA for the CDR3 is TGTGCCAGCAGTGCGACAGGTTCCTCTGGAAACACCATATATTTT.

This clonotype was seen a few times. The genes are TRBV11-2 and TRBJ2-2; TRBD2 aligns across 13 bases. The CDR3 runs 21 residues. Per the germline V gene, CDR1 is SGHAT and CDR2 is FQNNGV. After removal of 5 bases from V and 1 base from J, the junction contained 16 bases not matched to a gene. The CDR3 DNA is TGTGCCAGCAGCCCCGCCGGGACTAGCGGGATAATCCCCCTGAACACCGGGGAGCTGTTTTTT. Translated, it gives CASSPAGTSGIIPLNTGELFF.